Each of the 8 T cell receptor beta chains below was sequenced from the same sample in a study of CD8 T cells in Susac syndrome. Roughly 0.45 to 1 ug RNA was reverse transcribed with random hexamers. TCRdb independently ran MiXCR on the immunoSEQ multiplex PCR reads; one entry per CDR3 protein. The data contain about 180,000 distinct CDR3 sequences, 90% to 95% of them singletons. The sequenced sample consisted of CD4+ T cells from PBMCs. These receptors all stem from a human donor with Susac syndrome.

The chain links TRBV5-6 to TRBJ2-2, with D possibly being TRBD2 (5 bases). The CDR3 length is 14 residues. The V end was cut by 4 bases, the J end by 3 bases, with 10 bases between. CDR1 SGHDT and CDR2 YYEEEE come from the germline V gene. The CDR3 loop is CASSPDYDTGELFF. The DNA for the CDR3 is TGTGCCAGCAGCCCTGACTACGACACCGGGGAGCTGTTTTTT.

The chain is built from TRBV29-1 and TRBJ2-3; D tentatively reads TRBD1 or TRBD2 (6 bases each). The CDR3 consists of 13 residues. Trimming took off 8 bases at V and 8 bases at J, with 20 bases between the two ends. Looked up from germline, CDR1 is SQVTM and CDR2 is ANQGSEA. Here the CDR3 reads CSLGGQGSRTQYF. Here the CDR3 DNA reads TGCAGCCTTGGGGGGCAGGGGTCTCGTACGCAGTATTTT.

This chain connects TRBV3-1 to TRBJ1-1; D ambiguous. Deletions cut 2 bases from V and 4 bases from J, with 8 bases between. Germline V gives CDR1 LGHDT, CDR2 YNNKEL (reference sequence). This CDR3 contains 13 residues. The CDR3 bases are TGTGCCAGCAGCCAATTGGGGAGCACTGAAGCTTTCTTT. This translates into CASSQLGSTEAFF.

The chain is built from TRBV20-1 and TRBJ2-5; 9 bases fit TRBD1. The length of the CDR3 is 15 residues. Trimming at V came to 3 bases and at J to 4 bases, leaving 9 bases not matched to a gene. Germline-derived CDR1 and CDR2 are DFQATT and SNEGSKA (reference sequence). The CDR3 reads CSASTAGQGRETQYF. The CDR3 region has the DNA TGCAGTGCTAGTACAGCTGGACAGGGGCGAGAGACCCAGTACTTC.

The chain recombines TRBV3-1 with TRBJ2-5, with D possibly matching TRBD1 (6 bases). Germline CDR1 is LGHDT and CDR2 is YNNKEL (reference sequence). V lost 8 bases, J lost 2 bases, and 9 bases lay in between. This CDR3 spans 12 amino acids. CDR3 sequence (DNA): TGTGCCAGCCGGACAGCTCAAGAGACCCAGTACTTC. This gives the protein CASRTAQETQYF.

This clonotype appeared a single time. J is TRBJ1-2 and V is TRBV5-6, with a tentative D call TRBD1 (6 bases). CDR1 is SGHDT, CDR2 YYEEEE, per germline. Trimming cost V 2 bases and J 2 bases, with 10 bases left between them. The CDR3 consists of 14 residues. CDR3 sequence reads: CASSLGDTNYGYTF. The CDR3 nucleotides read TGTGCCAGCAGCTTAGGGGACACAAACTATGGCTACACCTTC.

The chain combines TRBV7-8 with TRBJ2-1, with 10 positions matching TRBD1. The CDR3 has 15 residues. CDR1 and CDR2 (germline): SGHVS, FQNEAQ. V was clipped by 2 bases and J by 10 bases; unmatched bases: 8. The chain's CDR3 is CASSLNRQGAREQFF. CDR3 DNA: TGTGCCAGCAGCTTAAATCGACAGGGGGCGAGGGAGCAGTTCTTC.

V is TRBV20-1 and J is TRBJ2-7, with 8 bases identical to TRBD1. Germline trimming cut 6 bases from V and 2 bases from J; bases unmatched to any gene: 6. Germline CDR1 reads DFQATT; CDR2 reads SNEGSKA (reference sequence). The length of the CDR3 is 13 residues. Here the CDR3 DNA reads TGCAGTGCCCAGGGACAGGCCACCTACGAGCAGTACTTC. As protein: CSAQGQATYEQYF.